One sample yielded the 5 T cell receptor beta chains listed below, sequenced in a study of T cell responses to AZD1222 COVID-19 vaccine. The method was immunoSEQ multiplex PCR; TCRdb's version includes in-frame clones alone and lacks a portion of them. The data hold some 170,000 clones, with roughly 93% observed a single time. The sample was peripheral blood, taken 28 days after the second dose of the MenACWY control vaccine. The receptors shown here come from an adult who received the MenACWY meningococcal vaccine as a control.

The chain employs TRBV3-1 (or the pseudogene TRBV3-2) and TRBJ1-1; 8 nucleotides match TRBD1. V gave up 4 bases and J gave up 3 bases; unmatched junction bases: 10. This CDR3 has 16 residues. Germline V gene lookup returns CDR1 LGHDT and CDR2 YNNKEL (reference sequence). The CDR3 protein is CASSPNRDRRYTEAFF. The CDR3, as DNA: TGTGCCAGCAGCCCGAACCGGGACAGGCGTTACACTGAAGCTTTCTTT.

The count of this clone is one. The gene calls are TRBV5-1 and TRBJ1-3; a weak D match, TRBD1 (5 bases). With 0 bases removed from V and 0 bases from J, the gap between germline ends came to 13 bases. Germline loops: CDR1 SGHRS, CDR2 YFSETQ. There are 17 residues in the CDR3. DNA of the CDR3: TGCGCCAGCAGCTTGGTAGCCGGGGCCAGCTCTGGAAACACCATATATTTT. Residues: CASSLVAGASSGNTIYF.

The gene calls are TRBV4-2 and TRBJ2-3; 14 bases are shared with TRBD2. CDR3 length: 17 residues. Trimming cost V 4 bases and J 4 bases; bases outside gene matches: 7. CDR1 is LGHNA and CDR2 is YNFKEQ in the germline V gene. CDR3 region: CASSLGTSGGRADTQYF. The CDR3 coding sequence is TGTGCCAGCAGCCTCGGGACTAGCGGGGGTAGGGCAGATACGCAGTATTTT.

The rearrangement uses TRBV7-9 and TRBJ1-2; possible D gene TRBD1, 5 bases. The V gene lost 5 bases and the J gene lost 4 bases, with 11 bases spanning the gap. Germline values: CDR1 SEHNR, CDR2 FQNEAQ (reference sequence). The CDR3 has 13 residues. DNA of the CDR3: TGTGCCAGCAGCCGGGGGGGAAGCTATGGCTACACCTTC. This codes for CASSRGGSYGYTF. Drawing the rest from reference TRBV7-9 and TRBJ1-2, the complete variable domain is DTGVSQNPRHKITKRGQNVTFRCDPISEHNRLYWYRQTLGQGPEFLTYFQNEAQLEKSRLLSDRFSAERPKGSFSTLEIQRTEQGDSAMYLCASSRGGSYGYTFGSGTRLTVV.

The chain recombines TRBV9 with TRBJ2-2, with 8 bases that match TRBD1. Trimming took 3 bases from V and 6 from J; bases not matched to a gene: 7. This CDR3 spans 15 amino acids. CDR1 and CDR2 (germline): SGDLS, YYNGEE. The CDR3 loop is CASSAQTGAAGELFF. The CDR3 DNA follows: TGTGCCAGCAGCGCCCAGACAGGGGCAGCCGGGGAGCTGTTTTTT.